This entry lists 2 T cell receptor beta chains sequenced from one sample in a study of cytomegalovirus exposure and HLA in healthy donors. The PCR was carried out with 60 Vbeta primers and 13 Jbeta primers. The data were produced by immunoSEQ multiplex PCR, yet TCRdb's version contains in-frame clones alone and is incomplete. Of 200,000 to 250,000 clones detected, around 88% appear once; the ten largest clones hold 0.9% to 1.1%. Sequencing was done on a sample of PBMCs. The receptors originated from a woman under 30 in good health and CMV-seronegative.

The chain uses TRBV4-3 and TRBJ2-1, with 7 bases lining up with TRBD2. This CDR3 region has 14 residues. The germline gives CDR1 LGHNA, CDR2 YSLEER. The J segment lost 8 bases and the V segment lost 5 bases, leaving 9 bases of the junction unmatched. The CDR3, as DNA: TGCGCCAGCAGCATCCGGACTAGTCGGGATGAGCAGTTCTTC. It translates to CASSIRTSRDEQFF.

The genes are TRBV27 and TRBJ2-5; the D is unclear. Germline V gene data show CDR1 as MNHEY and CDR2 as SMNVEV (reference sequence). The CDR3 totals 13 residues. V lost 3 bases and J 3 bases, leaving 8 bases between the germline ends. The CDR3 DNA sequence: TGTGCCAGCAGTTTCTGGGCAGAAGAGACCCAGTACTTC. Encoded protein: CASSFWAEETQYF.